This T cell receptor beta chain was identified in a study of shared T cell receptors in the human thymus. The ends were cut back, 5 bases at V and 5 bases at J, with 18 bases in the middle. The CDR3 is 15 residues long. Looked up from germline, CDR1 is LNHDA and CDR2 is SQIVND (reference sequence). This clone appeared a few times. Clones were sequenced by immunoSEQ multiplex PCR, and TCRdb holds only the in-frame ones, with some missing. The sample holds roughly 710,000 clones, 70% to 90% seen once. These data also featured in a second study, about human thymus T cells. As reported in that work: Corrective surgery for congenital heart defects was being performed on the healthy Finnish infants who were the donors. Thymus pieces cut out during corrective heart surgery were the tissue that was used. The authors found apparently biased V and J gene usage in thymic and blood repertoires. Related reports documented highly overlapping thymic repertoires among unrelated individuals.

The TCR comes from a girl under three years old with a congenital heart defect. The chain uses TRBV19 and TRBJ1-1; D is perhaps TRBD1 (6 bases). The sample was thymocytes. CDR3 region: CASSPIRQVGTEAFF. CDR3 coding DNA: TGTGCCAGTAGTCCCATTCGACAGGTTGGAACTGAAGCTTTCTTT.